This T cell receptor (beta chain) is from a study of T cells in Graves' hyperthyroidism and ophthalmopathy (dated by TCRdb to the late 2010s). With respect to the entire study: Peripheral blood samples were taken at the time of initial diagnosis, prior to any treatment. TCR V-J signatures able to tell the groups apart were searched for in a discovery cohort of 90 to 100 patients, of whom fewer than 45 had Graves' ophthalmopathy and some 60 had stable Graves' hyperthyroidism. An independent validation cohort of about 20 hyperthyroidism patients and 17 patients who later progressed to ophthalmopathy tested prospective prediction of ophthalmopathy. The 100 discovery patients were randomly split 7:3 into training and test sets. In addition, the study compared T-cell repertoires in thyroid tissue and in blood from five to seven Graves' hyperthyroidism patients. Once sampling was done, hyperthyroidism patients were given methimazole at a starting dose of 30 mg daily, whereas ophthalmopathy patients were given high-dose intravenous methylprednisolone. The paper reports TCR Vbeta CDR3 sequencing of over 130 peripheral blood samples: fewer than 50 ophthalmopathy, roughly 80 hyperthyroidism and about 17 progressor patients.

The TCR beta CDR3 regions were amplified from RNA transcripts. The TCR CDR3 was subjected to a first round of RT-PCR using the HTBI primer set and the Qiagen OneStep RT-PCR kit. Libraries were constructed in a second round of multiplex PCR, after which size selection and purification were carried out. The libraries were sequenced on an Illumina HiSeq2000 using paired-end 100 bp reads. The authors' pipeline ran thus. SOAPnuke was used to process the raw data, with reads discarded if the reads contained adapters or uncalled bases, had a mean Phred below 15, or lacked an exact constant-primer or identifier match. COPE v1.2.5 was used to merge high-quality paired reads, and clonotypes were defined as unique nucleotide sequences. MiTCR v1.1 was used to align the clonotypes against IMGT TRBV, TRBD and TRBJ reference segments. The analysis included only V-J combinations with a frequency above 0.0001, which together covered 99% to 99.2% of the repertoires. The TCS score was defined as F50 (clonal expansion) divided by E x V (chaos), with BLOSUM62-based TCRdist calculated between CDR3 peptides within each V-J. Welch's t-statistics and random forest reduced several hundred V-J features to about 12, which were used in a naive Bayes classifier (R e1071). TCRdb itself trimmed the public reads at Q25 with fastp, ran MiXCR and retained productive beta chains. Here each entry gathers all rows of one CDR3 protein and keeps the most common genes and DNA. None of the V and J calls come from the authors' own analysis; TCRdb made them. The sample table shows 500,000 to 550,000 distinct CDR3 sequences, and about 20% are seen once. Approximately 48% of the sample is taken by the ten largest.

The investigation overall reported the following: Sample size was not statistically predetermined, and blinding of investigators to group allocation was not performed. Most expanded thyroid clonotypes (frequency above 0.001) were also found in blood, which suggests that blood repertoires may mirror thyroid immune responses. A 13 V-J signature model separated ophthalmopathy from stable hyperthyroidism, with over 85% sensitivity and approximately 81% specificity in cross-validation and 80%/75% in testing. During validation, the model predicted progression to ophthalmopathy a median of approximately 6 months ahead of onset, with 70.59% sensitivity and almost 75% specificity.

V loses 0 bases, J loses 7 bases, and the germline ends lie 10 bases apart. The germline V gene encodes CDR1 LNHNV and CDR2 YYDKDF (reference sequence). The cysteine opens and the phenylalanine closes a CDR3 of 14 amino acids. Of the read, only the CDR3 DNA is kept; its 42 bases are in frame from base 1. Moderately to severely active disease, a Clinical Activity Score of at least 3, a NOSPECS grade of at least 4, and a duration under 3 months were present in ophthalmopathy patients. Exclusion was applied to patients with uncontrolled infections, other autoimmune diseases, pregnancy or lactation. Diagnoses were based on clinical symptoms, serum thyroxine and TRAb, thyroid ultrasound and orbital computed tomography. PBMCs were separated from around 9.1 ml of fresh peripheral blood using Ficoll-Paque density gradient centrifugation. Trizol reagent was used to extract total RNA, and RNA quality was then checked on an Agilent 2100 Bioanalyzer.

Note on this clonotype: The antigen it binds to is not known. Base qualities are not at hand, and no much larger clone is one base apart.

Material for sequencing was blood. The sequence was collected from a man in his forties with Graves' ophthalmopathy. Recombination linked TRBV15 to TRBJ2-1, with no confident D gene call. CDR3 loop: CATSRDPGRNEQFF. The DNA is TGTGCCACCAGCAGAGACCCGGGTCGGAATGAGCAGTTCTTC. Beyond the CDR3, the reference TRBV15 and TRBJ2-1 genes provide the residues; the full variable domain reads: DAMVIQNPRYQVTQFGKPVTLSCSQTLNHNVMYWYQQKSSQAPKLLFHYYDKDFNNEADTPDNFQSRRPNTSFCFLDIRSPGLGDTAMYLCATSRDPGRNEQFFGPGTRLTVL.